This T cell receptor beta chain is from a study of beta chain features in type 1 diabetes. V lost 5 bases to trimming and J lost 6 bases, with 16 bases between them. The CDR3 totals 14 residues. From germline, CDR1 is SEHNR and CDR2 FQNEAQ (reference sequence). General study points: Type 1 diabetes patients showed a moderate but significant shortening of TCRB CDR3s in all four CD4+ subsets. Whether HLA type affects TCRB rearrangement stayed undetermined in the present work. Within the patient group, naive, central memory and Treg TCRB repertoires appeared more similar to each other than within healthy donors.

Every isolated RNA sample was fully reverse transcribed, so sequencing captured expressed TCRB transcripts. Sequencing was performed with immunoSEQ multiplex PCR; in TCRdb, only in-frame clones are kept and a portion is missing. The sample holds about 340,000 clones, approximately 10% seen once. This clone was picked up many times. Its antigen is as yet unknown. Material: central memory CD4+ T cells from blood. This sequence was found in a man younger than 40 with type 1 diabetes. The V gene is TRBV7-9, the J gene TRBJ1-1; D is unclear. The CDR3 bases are TGTGCCAGCAGCCGTAAGGGAGGGAGTGCTGAAGCTTTCTTT. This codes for CASSRKGGSAEAFF.